This record concerns one T cell receptor beta chain sequence. Its specific antigen is unknown. No base quality values were provided; no much bigger clone lies one nucleotide off. What the time point label conveys for this sample: about 28 days (+/-7) after the second vaccine dose. AZD1222 recipients whose second dose came at about 4 weeks and those whose second dose came at about 12 weeks were combined into one group, since spike-specific TCR depth and breadth did not differ between the two schedules. Vaccinee samples were obtained from the UK trials COV001 and COV002, which included a single-blind randomized controlled phase 2/3 trial of AZD1222 (ChAdOx1 nCoV-19) in healthy adults. Trial participant PBMC samples were collected at day 0 and day 28 after the second dose for TCRbeta chain sequencing. The data were taken from a study of T cell responses to AZD1222 COVID-19 vaccine (dated by TCRdb to about 2021). Regarding the research as a whole: A total of approximately 240 trial participants underwent TCR sequencing, of whom roughly 210 received two doses of AZD1222 and about 25 received two doses of the MenACWY control vaccine. Trial participants were enrolled into age subgroups of 18-55, 56-69 and 70-plus years, which contained roughly 150, 30 and 60 TCR-sequenced participants, respectively. Overall study results and their limits: Because no samples from the day 14 peak response were available, repertoires could be characterized only after the peak T cell response. Nearly half of unique spike-specific TCRs reportedly recognized epitopes outside regions mutated in the B.1.351 and B.1.1.7 variants. The 56-69-year group was small, and its depth increase did not reach significance, likely because of low power. Participants were mostly white British and included more females than males, and it was suggested by the authors that clonal diversity may have been underestimated. The vaccine-associated CD4 TCRs covered the entire spike protein, and the dominant responses fell in regions 160-218 and 743-854. Spike-specific TCR breadth and depth rose significantly after two AZD1222 doses compared with day 0 and with MenACWY recipients. Only a handful of AZD1222 recipients were SARS-CoV-2 seropositive at baseline, limiting conclusions about previously exposed vaccinees.

Including the terminal cysteine and phenylalanine, the CDR3 comprises 17 residues. Only the CDR3 part of the read is kept: 51 bases, read in frame from the first base. CDR1 is given as MGHRA and CDR2 as YSYEKL, both from the germline V gene. V ends up 4 bases short and J 0 bases short, with an unmatched junction base count of 8. The CDR3 regions of human TCRbeta chains were analyzed by immunosequencing. Per the original workflow: Repertoire TCRs were checked for matches against a reference library of SARS-CoV-2-specific TCRs that had been generated using the MIRA antigen-specificity platform. Breadth meant the fraction of unique TCRs that were SARS-CoV-2-associated, whereas depth meant the fraction of total T cells that were SARS-CoV-2-associated. Each spike-specific TCR was assigned to its reactive spike region and to a CD4 or CD8 class using the MIRA data. Log10-transformed breadth and depth values were compared by one-way ANOVA with Sidak's multiple comparisons tests. Held by TCRdb, this immuneACCESS table contains in-frame sequences only and omits some clones. Under half of the omission traces to an unresolved V gene where checked; the cause of the rest is unknown. For V, J and clone size, that table is used; D and trimming come from the DNA. The sample table lists just under 75,000 clones, 80% of them with a count of one. The top ten clones comprise around 48% of the sample.

The specimen comprised peripheral blood, sampled 28 days after the second AZD1222 dose. The V and J segments used are TRBV4-1 and TRBJ1-1, and 10 junctional nucleotides match TRBD1. The clonotype comes from an adult who received the AZD1222 COVID-19 vaccine. CDR3 region: CASSPGTGARMNTEAFF. The base sequence is TGCGCCAGCAGCCCGGGGACAGGGGCCCGCATGAACACTGAAGCTTTCTTT.